These 13 T cell receptor beta chains were all obtained from the same sample, sequenced in a study of T cell repertoires in cytomegalovirus infection. One entry per CDR3 protein, called by TCRdb with MiXCR from the reads. The sample lists roughly 320,000 distinct CDR3 sequences, approximately 9.5% seen once, with over 3.5% in the top ten. Sequenced sample: PBMCs. These receptors all come from a human donor in good health (CMV status not recorded). Some clones in this sample may be carry-over from other donors' samples.

This clonotype showed up just a few times. V and J are TRBV7-2 and TRBJ1-5, with D possibly matching TRBD1 (6 bases). This CDR3 comprises 15 residues. The germline V and J ends were trimmed by 3 bases and 0 bases, with 9 bases remaining between them. The germline CDR1 and CDR2 sequences are SGHTA and FQGNSA. For the CDR3, the DNA is TGTGCCAGCAGCTTGATGGGGGCTAGCAATCAGCCCCAGCATTTT. The encoded protein is CASSLMGASNQPQHF.

In its sample, this clonotype was seen many times. The chain joins TRBV29-1 to TRBJ2-7; TRBD2 agrees at 9 bases. Germline V CDR1 and CDR2: SQVTM, ANQGSEA. Trimming cost V 7 bases and J 4 bases; bases outside gene matches: 8. The CDR3 consists of 13 residues. CDR3 coding DNA: TGCAGCGCCAATAGCGGGAGAGGATACGAGCAGTACTTC. Encoded protein: CSANSGRGYEQYF.

This clonotype was seen at least ten times. V is TRBV28 and J is TRBJ2-7; 14 positions agree with TRBD2. There are 18 residues in the CDR3. Per germline, CDR1 MDHEN and CDR2 SYDVKM. V was clipped by 8 bases and J by 5 bases; unmatched bases: 17. The CDR3 sequence is CASSRFGTSGSKKNEQYF. In DNA form, the CDR3 reads TGTGCCAGCTCCCGTTTTGGGACTAGCGGGAGTAAGAAGAACGAGCAGTACTTC.

This clonotype was observed a few times. J is TRBJ2-1 and V is TRBV7-6; 12 nucleotides agree with TRBD2. V shed 5 bases, J shed 4 bases, and the junction held 6 bases outside the gene matches. CDR1 and CDR2 from the germline V gene are SGHVS and FNYEAQ. The CDR3 length is 16 residues. As DNA, the CDR3 is TGTGCCAGCAGCCAGACTAGCGGGGGAACGTACAATGAGCAGTTCTTC. Translation gives CASSQTSGGTYNEQFF. The whole variable domain, filled in from reference TRBV7-6 and TRBJ2-1, reads GAGVSQSPRYKVTKRGQDVALRCDPISGHVSLYWYRQALGQGPEFLTYFNYEAQQDKSGLPNDRFSAERPEGSISTLTIQRTEQRDSAMYRCASSQTSGGTYNEQFFGPGTRLTVL.

The J gene is TRBJ1-5, the V gene TRBV2; perhaps TRBD1 as D (6 bases). With 4 bases removed from V and 1 base from J, the gap between germline ends came to 11 bases. This CDR3 is 15 amino acids long. Germline V gene sequence: CDR1 SNHLY, CDR2 FYNNEI. CDR3 residues: CASSVQGSSNQPQHF. CDR3 DNA: TGTGCCAGCAGTGTCCAGGGGTCGAGCAATCAGCCCCAGCATTTT.

Many counts were recorded for this clonotype. This CDR3 reads CASSFTGTGTAYGYTF. In nucleotides, the CDR3 is TGTGCCAGCAGTTTCACAGGGACAGGGACGGCCTATGGCTACACCTTC. The rearrangement joins TRBV12-3 or TRBV12-4 to TRBJ1-2; 9 bases align to TRBD1. V was clipped by 3 bases and J by 4 bases; unmatched bases: 9. The CDR3 loop spans 16 amino acids.

This clonotype was recorded a few times. The gene calls are TRBV9 and TRBJ2-5; possible D gene TRBD1, 5 bases. Trimming shortened V by 0 bases and J by 3 bases, and 9 bases separated the two germline ends. The CDR3 length is 14 residues. Germline V gives CDR1 SGDLS, CDR2 YYNGEE. The CDR3 bases are TGTGCCAGCAGCGTAGCGGCGACAGAAGAGACCCAGTACTTC. Protein sequence: CASSVAATEETQYF.

The gene calls are TRBV12-3 or TRBV12-4 and TRBJ2-3, with D perhaps matching TRBD1 (6 bases). Between the trimmed V and J ends, which lost 6 bases and 6 bases, there was a span of 10 bases. The CDR3 is 12 amino acids. The CDR3, as DNA: TGTGCCAGCAGACCCCAGGGGGATACGCAGTATTTT. It translates to CASRPQGDTQYF.

This clonotype was detected ten times or more. The gene calls are TRBV15 and TRBJ1-1; no reliable D call. The V end was cut by 0 bases, the J end by 2 bases, with 4 bases between. The CDR3 runs to 13 residues. The germline CDR1 and CDR2 sequences are LNHNV and YYDKDF (reference sequence). As DNA, the CDR3 is TGTGCCACCAGCAGAGATCGCAACACTGAAGCTTTCTTT. This translates into CATSRDRNTEAFF.

CDR3 amino acids: CASSSRGTGAENTEAFF. CDR3 DNA sequence: TGTGCCAGCAGCTCGAGGGGGACAGGGGCCGAAAACACTGAAGCTTTCTTT. V and J are TRBV7-6 and TRBJ1-1, with 10 bases aligning to TRBD1. Trimming took 4 bases from V and 2 from J; bases not matched to a gene: 10. The CDR3 length is 17 residues. CDR1 is SGHVS, CDR2 FNYEAQ, per germline.

This clonotype was recorded at least ten times. In DNA form, the CDR3 reads TGTGCCAGCAGCGCTAGCGGGGGGCGCCCCACCGGGGAGCTGTTTTTT. This codes for CASSASGGRPTGELFF. The genes are TRBV7-2 and TRBJ2-2, with TRBD2 identical over 11 bases. This CDR3 is 16 amino acids long. V lost 5 bases and J lost 4; bases outside the gene matches: 6. The germline V gene has CDR1 SGHTA and CDR2 FQGNSA.

There are a few counts of this clonotype. The chain employs TRBV6-5 and TRBJ2-1; 9 bases fit TRBD1. The CDR3 is made up of 15 amino acids. V lost 2 bases to trimming and J lost 7 bases; unmatched junction nucleotides: 6. Germline assignment: CDR1 MNHEY and CDR2 SVGAGI. The CDR3: CASSYTGTGRNEQFF. In nucleotides, the CDR3 is TGTGCCAGCAGTTACACCGGGACAGGGAGGAATGAGCAGTTCTTC.

This clonotype occurred a few times. The CDR3 region has the DNA TGTGCCAGCAGTAATAGCGGGAGGGCCGATGAGCAGTTCTTC. As protein: CASSNSGRADEQFF. The chain is built from TRBV6-2 or TRBV6-3 and TRBJ2-1, with 11 positions matching TRBD2. The V and J ends lost 5 bases and 8 bases, in that order; junction bases with no gene match: 5. Germline CDR1 reads MNHEY; CDR2 reads SVGEGT. The CDR3 contains 14 residues.